Presented here are 18 T cell receptor beta chains from one specimen sequenced in a study of T cells expressing NK-cell markers. From the 5' RACE reads, TCRdb lists one entry per CDR3 protein and no DNA. The sample table includes roughly 390,000 distinct CDR3 sequences. The sample consisted of blood T cells: a sorted CD56 or NKG2C T cell subset, CD4+ or CD8+ T cells, or bulk PBMC T cells (not recorded which). All receptors derive from a woman aged 45-60 years in good health.

The V gene is TRBV12-3 or TRBV12-4, the J gene TRBJ1-3; TCRdb's D call of TRBD1 is untestable without DNA. This CDR3 is built from 17 residues. CDR3 sequence: CASSLGAGVQIGNTIYF.

The chain employs TRBV12-3 or TRBV12-4 and TRBJ2-6; the D call of TRBD1 rests on TCRdb alone, since no DNA is present to check it. This CDR3 region has 17 residues. The CDR3 protein is CASSLGQGDSGANVLTF.

This rearrangement joins TRBV29-1 to TRBJ2-7; no DNA is available, so the TRBD1 call from TCRdb remains unchecked. This CDR3 has 14 amino acids. Germline CDR1 reads SQVTM; CDR2 reads ANQGSEA. The CDR3: CSVEKAGGGYEQYF.

This rearrangement joins TRBV12-3 or TRBV12-4 to TRBJ2-6; TCRdb designates TRBD1, a call that cannot be tested without DNA. The CDR3 is 17 residues long. CDR3 region: CASSSLTGFAGANVLTF.

The V and J genes are TRBV11-2 and TRBJ2-1; absent DNA, TCRdb's TRBD2 call cannot be checked. There are 13 residues in the CDR3. Germline CDR1 SGHAT, CDR2 FQNNGV. This chain's CDR3 is CASSHGLADEQFF.

V usage is TRBV11-2 and J usage is TRBJ2-1; with no DNA, the TCRdb D assignment of TRBD2 cannot be verified. This CDR3 has 15 amino acids. Germline loops: CDR1 SGHAT, CDR2 FQNNGV. CDR3 loop: CASSPLRISYNEQFF.

CDR3 in amino acids: CASSDFFSDTQYF. The V call is TRBV6-1, the J call TRBJ2-3. Looked up from germline, CDR1 is MNHNS and CDR2 is SASEGT. The CDR3 runs to 13 residues.

The V gene is TRBV7-8, the J gene TRBJ2-2; TCRdb's D call of TRBD1 is untestable without DNA. The V gene's germline CDR1 is SGHVS and CDR2 FQNEAQ. The CDR3 has 16 residues. The CDR3 is CASSLATGTGTGELFF.

This chain links TRBV29-1 with TRBJ2-1; TCRdb indicates TRBD1, and absent DNA this call remains unverified. CDR3 length: 12 residues. From germline, CDR1 is SQVTM and CDR2 ANQGSEA. The CDR3 sequence is CSVDVDNVFQFF.

CDR3 protein: CASSARLRGSAYSTDTQYF. The chain carries TRBV7-9 and TRBJ2-3; TCRdb calls TRBD2, which cannot be checked without DNA. Germline V gene data show CDR1 as SEHNR and CDR2 as FQNEAQ (reference sequence). The CDR3 contains 19 residues.

The chain has TRBV4-2 and TRBJ2-7. The length of the CDR3 is 12 residues. Germline V lookup: CDR1 LGHNA, CDR2 YNFKEQ. CDR3 sequence reads: CASSQDGERQYF.

The genes are TRBV29-1 and TRBJ2-2; TCRdb's D gene call, TRBD2, goes unchecked for lack of DNA. The germline V gene encodes CDR1 SQVTM and CDR2 ANQGSEA. This CDR3 region has 17 residues. CDR3 sequence: CSASTTSGKGNTGELFF.

The V call is TRBV12-3 or TRBV12-4, the J call TRBJ2-7; the TCRdb call, TRBD2, lacks DNA for checking. The CDR3 totals 12 residues. The CDR3 sequence: CASRGPSDEQYF.

The V call is TRBV14, the J call TRBJ2-3; the D call of TRBD1 rests on TCRdb alone, since no DNA is present to check it. Germline CDR1 and CDR2: SGHDN and FVKESK. This CDR3 is built from 15 residues. CDR3 loop: CASSQDGQATDTQYF.

CDR3 loop: CASSLGSFEETQYF. The chain employs TRBV5-1 and TRBJ2-5. Germline CDR1 and CDR2: SGHRS and YFSETQ. This CDR3 spans 14 amino acids.

The rearrangement joins TRBV3-1 to TRBJ2-1; TCRdb reports TRBD2, a call that lacks DNA to check it against. From germline, CDR1 is LGHDT and CDR2 YNNKEL (reference sequence). The CDR3 extends over 17 amino acids. CDR3 amino acids: CASSQDFGLAGKNEQFF.

The V and J genes are TRBV5-1 and TRBJ1-5. This CDR3 contains 13 residues. CDR1 is SGHRS and CDR2 is YFSETQ in the germline V gene. This CDR3 is CASSLIEDQPQHF.

The chain combines TRBV15 with TRBJ2-5. The germline V gene encodes CDR1 LNHNV and CDR2 YYDKDF (reference sequence). The CDR3 is 13 residues long. CDR3 protein: CATSRENWETQYF.